This TCR beta chain was profiled in a study of blood T cells in healthy people across ages. General study results and limits: Roughly linear declines in TCR beta diversity per million T cells occurred with age.

This clonotype has more than one count but fewer than ten. Antigen unknown. PCR was performed a second time for about 7 to 11 cycles using a sample-barcoded 5' primer and a J-beta primer mix. MiXCR was run by TCRdb on the 5' RACE reads, yielding one entry per CDR3 protein. The sample has hundreds of thousands of distinct CDR3 sequences, about half seen once. Healthy individuals of Caucasian origin from Russia, aged 6 to 90, served as donors. The receptor was derived from a man between 60 and 70 years old in good health. The sequencing sample was made of blood.

Written as DNA, the CDR3 is TGCGCCAGCAGTTTAGGACTAGCGGGAGCGGAGTTCGGGGAGACCCAGTACTTC. It specifies CASSLGLAGAEFGETQYF. The rearrangement links TRBV5-1 to TRBJ2-5, with 13 positions matching TRBD2. V lost 5 bases and J lost 5; bases outside the gene matches: 15. Germline loops: CDR1 SGHRS, CDR2 YFSETQ. The CDR3 is made up of 18 amino acids.